This T cell receptor (beta chain) comes out of a study of spatial heterogeneity in lung cancer. As for the study in general: Alpha-chain sequences were consistently detected less often than beta-chain sequences. The study observed each unique TCR and UMI combination more than ten times on average in raw reads. Study-wide results and limits: Expanded tumor TCRs that were ubiquitous appeared in blood more at resection than follow-up.

TCRdb called the 5' RACE reads again in MiXCR, with one record for every CDR3 protein. Altogether around 60,000 distinct CDR3 sequences are present, approximately 8% being singletons, with the ten largest covering over 12%. Time point noted: sample taken at primary tumor resection. Whole RNA from tumor, nontumor lung or frozen PBMC was sequenced unsorted. Patients with untreated early-stage non-small cell lung cancer, numbering more than 55, were the donors. The V gene lost 5 bases and the J gene lost 8 bases, with 9 bases spanning the gap. Germline V gene lookup returns CDR1 MNHNS and CDR2 SASEGT. The CDR3 sequence is 11 residues long. This clonotype was seen a handful of times. Its target is unknown.

Here the sequenced sample was PBMCs, taken at surgery. V and J are TRBV6-1 and TRBJ1-1; D may be TRBD1 (6 bases). The TCR sequence derives from a female donor with early-stage non-small cell lung cancer. Here the CDR3 reads CASSHGTEAFF. The CDR3 DNA follows: TGTGCCAGCAGTCACGGGACAGAAGCTTTCTTT.